Shown below are 20 T cell receptor beta chains from a single sample sequenced in a study of CD8+CD57+ T cells in acquired aplastic anemia. CDR3 and TCR beta VDJ profiling relied on genomic DNA as the template. One entry per CDR3 protein, called by TCRdb with MiXCR from the reads. The sample lists 200,000 to 250,000 distinct CDR3 sequences; approximately 60% were seen once. Sequenced sample: sorted CD4+, CD8+, or CD8+CD57+ T cells (not recorded which) from PBMCs. The receptors shown here come from a human donor in good health.

The chain recombines TRBV4-3 with TRBJ2-7, with a weak D call TRBD1 (6 bases). This CDR3 has 14 residues. Germline V lookup: CDR1 LGHNA, CDR2 YSLEER. Trimming left V 1 base short and J 3 bases short, with 10 bases between. DNA for the CDR3: TGCGCCAGCAGCCAAGGAAAGACAGGCTACGAGCAGTACTTC. It is translated as CASSQGKTGYEQYF.

The J gene is TRBJ1-2, the V gene TRBV7-2; 11 positions agree with TRBD1. Germline loops: CDR1 SGHTA, CDR2 FQGNSA. With V trimmed by 0 bases and J by 6 bases, 3 bases remained unmatched. This CDR3 has 15 amino acids. CDR3 in amino acids: CASSLAGTGGDGYTF. The DNA of the CDR3 is TGTGCCAGCAGCTTAGCAGGGACAGGGGGAGATGGCTACACCTTC.

The chain joins TRBV24-1 to TRBJ2-7; no clear D gene. Germline CDR1 reads KGHDR; CDR2 reads SFDVKD. The CDR3 extends over 14 amino acids. The ends were cut back, 4 bases at V and 6 bases at J, with 15 bases in the middle. CDR3 protein: CATSEAAGSGEQYF. In DNA form, the CDR3 reads TGTGCCACCAGTGAGGCCGCCGGATCCGGCGAGCAGTACTTC.

The J gene is TRBJ2-3, the V gene TRBV2; D possibly matches TRBD1 or TRBD2 (5 bases each). Germline assignment: CDR1 SNHLY and CDR2 FYNNEI. V was shortened by 8 bases and J by 2 bases, with 17 bases between the two germline ends. This CDR3 has 15 residues. In nucleotides, the CDR3 is TGTGCCAGCTTGTTGCACGGGACCTACACAGATACGCAGTATTTT. It translates to CASLLHGTYTDTQYF.

The gene calls are TRBV20-1 and TRBJ1-6; D remains ambiguous. The CDR3 extends over 15 amino acids. Germline CDR1 reads DFQATT; CDR2 reads SNEGSKA (reference sequence). V gave up 6 bases and J gave up 9 bases, with 21 bases separating them. This CDR3 reads CSAQIGFRDSSPLHF. The CDR3 DNA sequence: TGCAGTGCCCAGATTGGCTTTAGGGATAGTTCACCCCTCCACTTT.

The genes are TRBV7-2 and TRBJ2-7, with a possible D match to TRBD2 (6 bases). The germline CDR1 and CDR2 sequences are SGHTA and FQGNSA. Trimming removed 4 bases at V and 2 bases at J, with 18 bases between. There are 16 residues in the CDR3. The chain's CDR3 is CASSSRGVGGPYEQYF. CDR3 in DNA: TGTGCCAGCAGCTCCCGCGGGGTAGGCGGCCCCTACGAGCAGTACTTC.

A single count supports this clonotype. V and J are TRBV6-1 and TRBJ1-2, with D possibly matching TRBD1 (5 bases). V shed 1 base and J shed 6 bases, with 9 bases lying between them. Germline CDR1 reads MNHNS; CDR2 reads SASEGT. This CDR3 is 13 amino acids long. CDR3 sequence (DNA): TGTGCCAGCAGTGAAGGGGACGGGAATGGCTACACCTTC. This codes for CASSEGDGNGYTF.

The V gene is TRBV24-1, the J gene TRBJ2-3; TRBD2 agrees at 7 bases. The junction had 4 bases not matched to a gene; V was cut back by 3 bases and J by 2 bases. Germline CDR1 reads KGHDR; CDR2 reads SFDVKD. This CDR3 region has 15 residues. DNA of the CDR3: TGTGCCACCAGTGATCCCCGGGACTACACAGATACGCAGTATTTT. Its protein is CATSDPRDYTDTQYF.

This clonotype was seen once. The gene calls are TRBV11-2 and TRBJ1-6, with a possible D match to TRBD1 (5 bases). The germline V and J ends were trimmed by 6 bases and 6 bases, with 12 bases remaining between them. From germline, CDR1 is SGHAT and CDR2 FQNNGV. The CDR3 consists of 14 residues. CDR3 in DNA: TGTGCCAGCAGTAGTGGGGGTTCTAATTCACCCCTCCACTTT. Translated, it gives CASSSGGSNSPLHF. Together with reference TRBV11-2 and TRBJ1-6, the CDR3 gives the full variable domain: EAGVAQSPRYKIIEKRQSVAFWCNPISGHATLYWYQQILGQGPKLLIQFQNNGVVDDSQLPKDRFSAERLKGVDSTLKIQPAKLEDSAVYLCASSSGGSNSPLHFGNGTRLTVT.

The chain has TRBV5-1 and TRBJ2-7; TRBD1 matches at 7 bases. The ends lost 1 base at V and 2 bases at J; junction bases unmatched: 3. Germline loops: CDR1 SGHRS, CDR2 YFSETQ. The CDR3 has 14 residues. The CDR3 loop reads CASSLQGQTYEQYF. CDR3 coding DNA: TGCGCCAGCAGCTTGCAGGGACAGACCTACGAGCAGTACTTC.

This sequence joins TRBV29-1 and TRBJ2-7; possible D gene TRBD1, 5 bases. Germline lookup yields CDR1 SQVTM and CDR2 ANQGSEA. V lost 5 bases to trimming and J lost 2 bases, with 13 bases between them. The CDR3 length is 13 residues. The CDR3 region is CSVIIQVPYEQYF. CDR3 DNA sequence: TGCAGCGTTATTATACAGGTTCCCTACGAGCAGTACTTC.

Ten or more counts support this clonotype. The CDR3 here is CASSLLAPDTQYF. The DNA for the CDR3 is TGTGCCAGCAGCCTCCTAGCCCCAGATACGCAGTATTTT. The rearrangement joins TRBV7-3 to TRBJ2-3; a weak D match, TRBD2 (5 bases). Germline lookup yields CDR1 SGHTA and CDR2 FQGTGA. The V gene lost 5 bases and the J gene lost 4 bases, with 10 bases spanning the gap. This CDR3 spans 13 amino acids.

V usage is TRBV5-1 and J usage is TRBJ1-6; D might be TRBD1 (5 bases). CDR1 is SGHRS, CDR2 YFSETQ, per germline. Trimming took 1 base from V and 9 from J, leaving 20 bases between them. The CDR3 totals 17 residues. The CDR3 is CASSLFVRGSGGSPLHF. The CDR3 region has the DNA TGCGCCAGCAGCTTGTTCGTGCGGGGTTCGGGGGGTTCACCCCTCCACTTT.

The chain is built from TRBV24-1 and TRBJ2-2; TRBD1 agrees at 10 bases. V shed 9 bases, J shed 4 bases, and the junction held 4 bases outside the gene matches. There are 14 residues in the CDR3. Per the germline V gene, CDR1 is KGHDR and CDR2 is SFDVKD. CDR3 DNA sequence: TGTGCCACCGCTAGGGACAGGGGCACCGGGGAGCTGTTTTTT. It specifies CATARDRGTGELFF.

The gene calls are TRBV6-5 and TRBJ2-7; perhaps TRBD1 as D (7 bases). The germline V gene has CDR1 MNHEY and CDR2 SVGAGI. V was pared by 2 bases and J by 5 bases, with 13 bases between. This CDR3 region has 14 residues. CDR3 loop: CASSYSRGAHEQYF. As DNA, the CDR3 is TGTGCCAGCAGTTACAGCAGGGGGGCCCACGAGCAGTACTTC.

The chain joins TRBV6-5 to TRBJ2-5; tentatively, D is TRBD1 (6 bases). CDR1 is MNHEY and CDR2 is SVGAGI in the germline V gene. The CDR3 totals 14 residues. Trimming took 7 bases from V and 5 from J, leaving 17 bases between them. CDR3 sequence reads: CASTRTGFGETQYF. CDR3 bases: TGTGCCAGCACCCGCACAGGGTTCGGGGAGACCCAGTACTTC.

The chain is built from TRBV20-1 and TRBJ2-3; D not certain. The CDR3 consists of 12 residues. Germline CDR1 reads DFQATT; CDR2 reads SNEGSKA (reference sequence). V lost 6 bases and J 11 bases, leaving 18 bases between the germline ends. The CDR3 DNA reads TGCAGTGCGAGGCTAGGTGACAATGAGCAGTATTTT. Amino acid sequence: CSARLGDNEQYF.

There are a few counts of this clonotype. A much more abundant neighbour one base away suggests this may be a read error. This rearrangement joins TRBV9 to TRBJ2-5; D is tentatively TRBD1 or TRBD2 (7 bases each). The CDR3 runs 14 residues. The germline gives CDR1 SGDLS, CDR2 YYNGEE. The V gene lost 4 bases and the J gene lost 5 bases, with 15 bases spanning the gap. The CDR3 loop is CASSWRQGGETQYF. The CDR3 nucleotides are TGTGCCAGCAGCTGGCGACAGGGAGGGGAGACCCAGTACTTC.

This sequence joins TRBV2 and TRBJ2-7, with unresolved D. The CDR3 extends over 14 amino acids. CDR1 is SNHLY and CDR2 is FYNNEI in the germline V gene. Trimming pared 0 bases from V and 6 bases from J, leaving 12 bases between. The CDR3 reads CASSEARGPFEQYF. The CDR3 DNA reads TGTGCCAGCAGTGAAGCGCGCGGCCCCTTCGAGCAGTACTTC.

This clonotype has a single count. At one end, the junction sequence differs from germline, possibly due to a read error. The chain's CDR3 is CSATTGGGDVF. The CDR3 DNA reads as TGCAGTGCTACCACCGGCGGGGGAGACGTCTTC. The chain couples TRBV20-1 to TRBJ1-2, with D possibly being TRBD1 (5 bases). The CDR3 runs to 11 residues. CDR1 DFQATT and CDR2 SNEGSKA come from the germline V gene (reference sequence).